This T cell receptor (beta chain) was profiled in a study of blood T cell repertoires in COVID-19. Overall study context: PBMCs, B-cell-depleted T cells, or T cells provided the cDNA or gDNA that made up the material.

Germline CDR1 LGHDT, CDR2 YNNKEL (reference sequence). This CDR3 is 16 amino acids long. V was trimmed by 0 bases and J by 0 bases, leaving 9 bases between them. In terms of age and location, participants ranged from roughly 18 to 95 years and lived in around 22 US areas. Assay: immunoSEQ multiplex PCR; the TCRdb copy retains only in-frame clones and omits some. The sample includes about 190,000 clones, approximately 88% of them seen just once. Sequencing was done on a sample of PBMCs or T cells enriched from blood (not recorded which). This clonotype originated in a woman aged 25 to 39 who had recovered from COVID-19. This chain uses TRBV3-1 (or the pseudogene TRBV3-2) with TRBJ1-5; a weak D match, TRBD1 (6 bases). The CDR3 nucleotides are TGTGCCAGCAGCCAAGATAGGGGACATAGCAATCAGCCCCAGCATTTT. Translated: CASSQDRGHSNQPQHF.